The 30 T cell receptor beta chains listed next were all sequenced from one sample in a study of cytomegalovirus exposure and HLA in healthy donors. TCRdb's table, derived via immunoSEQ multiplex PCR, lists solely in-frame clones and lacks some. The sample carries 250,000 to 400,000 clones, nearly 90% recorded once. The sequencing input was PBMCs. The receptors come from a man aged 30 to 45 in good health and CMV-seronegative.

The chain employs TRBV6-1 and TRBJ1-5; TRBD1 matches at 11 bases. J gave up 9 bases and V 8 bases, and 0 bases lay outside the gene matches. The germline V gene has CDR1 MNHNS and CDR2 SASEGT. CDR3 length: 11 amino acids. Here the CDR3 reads CASGTGGPQHF. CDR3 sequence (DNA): TGTGCCAGCGGGACAGGGGGGCCCCAGCATTTT.

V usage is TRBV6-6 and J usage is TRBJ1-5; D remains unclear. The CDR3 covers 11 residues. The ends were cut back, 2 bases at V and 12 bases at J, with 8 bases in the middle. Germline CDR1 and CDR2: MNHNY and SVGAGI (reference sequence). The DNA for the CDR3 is TGTGCCAGCAGTTACGCGTCGGGCCAGCATTTT. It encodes CASSYASGQHF.

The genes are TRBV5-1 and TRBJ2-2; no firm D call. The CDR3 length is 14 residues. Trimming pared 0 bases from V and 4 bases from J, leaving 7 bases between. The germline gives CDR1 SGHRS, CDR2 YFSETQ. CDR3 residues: CASSLAQITGELFF. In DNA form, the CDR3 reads TGCGCCAGCAGCTTGGCACAGATCACCGGGGAGCTGTTTTTT.

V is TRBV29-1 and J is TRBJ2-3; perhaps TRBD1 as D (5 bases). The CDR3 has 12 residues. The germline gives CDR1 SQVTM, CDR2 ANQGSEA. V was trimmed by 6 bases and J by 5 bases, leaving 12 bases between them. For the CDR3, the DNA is TGCAGCGTCCCTTTCCAGGGAGATACGCAGTATTTT. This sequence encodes CSVPFQGDTQYF.

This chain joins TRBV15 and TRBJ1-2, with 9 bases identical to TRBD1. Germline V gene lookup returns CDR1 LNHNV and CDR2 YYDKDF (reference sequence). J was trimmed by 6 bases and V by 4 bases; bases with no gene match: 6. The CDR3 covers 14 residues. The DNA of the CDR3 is TGTGCCACCAGCACTCCGGGACAGGGAAATGGCTACACCTTC. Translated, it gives CATSTPGQGNGYTF.

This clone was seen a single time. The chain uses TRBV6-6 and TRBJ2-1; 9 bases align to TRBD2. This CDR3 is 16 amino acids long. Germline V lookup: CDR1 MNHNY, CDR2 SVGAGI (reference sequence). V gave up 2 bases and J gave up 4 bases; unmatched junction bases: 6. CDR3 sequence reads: CASSYSAGGPYNEQFF. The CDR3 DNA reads TGTGCCAGCAGTTACAGCGCGGGGGGGCCGTACAATGAGCAGTTCTTC.

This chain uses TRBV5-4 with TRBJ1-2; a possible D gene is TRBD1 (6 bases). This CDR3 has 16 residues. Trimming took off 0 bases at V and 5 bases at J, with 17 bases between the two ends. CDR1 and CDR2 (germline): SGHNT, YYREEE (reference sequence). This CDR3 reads CASSLANAGGRYGYTF. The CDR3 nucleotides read TGTGCCAGCAGCTTGGCGAATGCGGGGGGCCGATATGGCTACACCTTC.

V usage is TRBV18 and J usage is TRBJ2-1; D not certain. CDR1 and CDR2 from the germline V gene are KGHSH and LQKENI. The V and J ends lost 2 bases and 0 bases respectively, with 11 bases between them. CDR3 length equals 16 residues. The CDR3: CASSPLAPSSYNEQFF. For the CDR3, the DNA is TGTGCCAGCTCACCATTAGCTCCGAGCTCCTACAATGAGCAGTTCTTC.

The CDR3 DNA is TGCGCCAGCAGCTTTCCTGGGCAGGGGCGAAACGAGCAGTACTTC. This encodes CASSFPGQGRNEQYF. The V call is TRBV5-1, the J call TRBJ2-7; the D gene is possibly TRBD1 (6 bases). Deletions cut 2 bases from V and 5 bases from J, with 17 bases between. The V gene's germline CDR1 is SGHRS and CDR2 YFSETQ. The CDR3 sequence is 15 residues long.

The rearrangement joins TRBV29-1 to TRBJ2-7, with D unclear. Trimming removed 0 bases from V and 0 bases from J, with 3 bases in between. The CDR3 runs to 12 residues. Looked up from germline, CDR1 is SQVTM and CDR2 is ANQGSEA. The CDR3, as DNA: TGCAGCGTTGAAGACCACTCCTACGAGCAGTACTTC. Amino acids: CSVEDHSYEQYF.

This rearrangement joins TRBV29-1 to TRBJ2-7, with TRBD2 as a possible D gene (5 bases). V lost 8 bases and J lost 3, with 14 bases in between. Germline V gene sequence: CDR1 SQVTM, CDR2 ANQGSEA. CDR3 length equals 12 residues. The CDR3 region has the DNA TGCAGCACTAGGGAGAGCGGCTACGAGCAGTACTTC. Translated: CSTRESGYEQYF.

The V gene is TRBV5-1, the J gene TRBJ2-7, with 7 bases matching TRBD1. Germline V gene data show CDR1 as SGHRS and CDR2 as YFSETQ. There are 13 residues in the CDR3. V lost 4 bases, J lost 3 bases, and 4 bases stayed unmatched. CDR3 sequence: CASSRDSHYEQYF. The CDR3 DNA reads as TGCGCCAGCAGCCGGGACAGTCACTACGAGCAGTACTTC.

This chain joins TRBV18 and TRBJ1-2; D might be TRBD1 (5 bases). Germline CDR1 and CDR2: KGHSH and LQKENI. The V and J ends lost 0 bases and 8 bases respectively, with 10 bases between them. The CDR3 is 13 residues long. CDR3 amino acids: CASSPPGREGYTF. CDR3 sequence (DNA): TGTGCCAGCTCACCACCGGGACGGGAGGGCTACACCTTC.

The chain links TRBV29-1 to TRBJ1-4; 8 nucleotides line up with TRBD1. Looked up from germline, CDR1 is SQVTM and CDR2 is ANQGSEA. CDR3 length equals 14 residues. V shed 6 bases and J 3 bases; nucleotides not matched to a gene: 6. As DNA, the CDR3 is TGCAGCGTCAAGTACAGGGGGGCTAATGAAAAACTGTTTTTT. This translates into CSVKYRGANEKLFF.

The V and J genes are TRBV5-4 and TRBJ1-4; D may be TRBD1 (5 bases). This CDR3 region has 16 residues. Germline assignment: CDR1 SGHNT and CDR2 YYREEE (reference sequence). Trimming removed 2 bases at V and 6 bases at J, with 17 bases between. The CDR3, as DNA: TGTGCCAGCAGCTTAGGACAAGGCCGAGTATATGAAAAACTGTTTTTT. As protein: CASSLGQGRVYEKLFF. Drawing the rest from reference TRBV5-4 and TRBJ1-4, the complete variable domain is ETGVTQSPTHLIKTRGQQVTLRCSSQSGHNTVSWYQQALGQGPQFIFQYYREEENGRGNFPPRFSGLQFPNYSSELNVNALELDDSALYLCASSLGQGRVYEKLFFGSGTQLSVL.

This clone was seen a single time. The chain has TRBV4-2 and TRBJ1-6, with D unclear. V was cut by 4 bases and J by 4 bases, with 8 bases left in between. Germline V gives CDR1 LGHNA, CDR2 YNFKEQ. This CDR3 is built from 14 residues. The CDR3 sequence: CASSPADYNSPLHF. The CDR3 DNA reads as TGTGCCAGCAGCCCTGCGGATTATAATTCACCCCTCCACTTT.

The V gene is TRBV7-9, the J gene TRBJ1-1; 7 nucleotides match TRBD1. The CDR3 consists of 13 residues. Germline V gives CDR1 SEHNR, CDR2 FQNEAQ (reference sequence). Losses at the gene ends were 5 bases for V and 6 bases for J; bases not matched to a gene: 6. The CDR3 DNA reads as TGTGCCAGCAGCCCAGGGGGTGGGCCTGAAGCTTTCTTT. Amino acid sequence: CASSPGGGPEAFF.

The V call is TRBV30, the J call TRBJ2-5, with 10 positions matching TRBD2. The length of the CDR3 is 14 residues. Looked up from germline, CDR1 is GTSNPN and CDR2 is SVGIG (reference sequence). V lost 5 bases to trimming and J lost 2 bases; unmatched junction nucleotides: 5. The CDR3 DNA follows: TGTGCCTGGGGTTTAGCGGGGGGACAAGAGACCCAGTACTTC. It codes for CAWGLAGGQETQYF.

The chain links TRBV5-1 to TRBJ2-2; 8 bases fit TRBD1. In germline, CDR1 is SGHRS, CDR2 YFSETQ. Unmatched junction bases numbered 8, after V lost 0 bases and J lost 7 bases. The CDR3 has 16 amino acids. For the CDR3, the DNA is TGCGCCAGCAGCTTGGAGGTTATAGGACAGGGCGGGGAGCTGTTTTTT. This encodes CASSLEVIGQGGELFF.

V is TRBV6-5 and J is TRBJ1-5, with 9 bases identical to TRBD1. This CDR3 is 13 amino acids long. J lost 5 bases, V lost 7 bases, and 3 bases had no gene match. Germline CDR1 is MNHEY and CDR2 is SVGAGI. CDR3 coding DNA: TGTGCCAGCACGGGACAGGGTTATCAGCCCCAGCATTTT. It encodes CASTGQGYQPQHF.

This chain's CDR3 is CASSISRSTIWFF. The CDR3, as DNA: TGTGCCAGTAGTATATCTAGGAGCACAATATGGTTTTTT. The chain recombines TRBV19 with TRBJ1-4; D is ambiguous. Trimming stripped 2 bases from V and 16 bases from J, with 17 bases between. Germline-derived CDR1 and CDR2 are LNHDA and SQIVND (reference sequence). The CDR3 covers 13 residues.

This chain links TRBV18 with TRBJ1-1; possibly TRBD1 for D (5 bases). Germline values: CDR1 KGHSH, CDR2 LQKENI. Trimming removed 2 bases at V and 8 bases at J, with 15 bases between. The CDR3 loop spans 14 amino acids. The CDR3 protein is CASSPMTAAREAFF. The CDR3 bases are TGTGCCAGCTCACCAATGACAGCTGCTCGAGAAGCTTTCTTT.

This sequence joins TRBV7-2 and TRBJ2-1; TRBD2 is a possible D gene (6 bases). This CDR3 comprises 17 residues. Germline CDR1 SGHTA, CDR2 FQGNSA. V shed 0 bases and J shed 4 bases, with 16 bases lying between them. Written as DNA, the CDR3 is TGTGCCAGCAGCTTAGCGGGAGCGGGCCGAAGGTACAATGAGCAGTTCTTC. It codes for CASSLAGAGRRYNEQFF.

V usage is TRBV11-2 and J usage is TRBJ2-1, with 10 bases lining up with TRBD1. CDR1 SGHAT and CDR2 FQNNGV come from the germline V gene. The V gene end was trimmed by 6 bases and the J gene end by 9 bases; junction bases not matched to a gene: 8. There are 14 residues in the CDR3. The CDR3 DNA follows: TGTGCCAGCAGACCGGGACAGGGGAAGCGTGAGCAGTTCTTC. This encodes CASRPGQGKREQFF.

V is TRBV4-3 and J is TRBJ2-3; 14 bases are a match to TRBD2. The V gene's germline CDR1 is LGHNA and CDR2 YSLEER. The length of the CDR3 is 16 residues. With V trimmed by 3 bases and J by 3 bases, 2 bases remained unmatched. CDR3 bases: TGCGCCAGCAGCCAGCGGACTAGCGGGGGGACAGATACGCAGTATTTT. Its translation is CASSQRTSGGTDTQYF.

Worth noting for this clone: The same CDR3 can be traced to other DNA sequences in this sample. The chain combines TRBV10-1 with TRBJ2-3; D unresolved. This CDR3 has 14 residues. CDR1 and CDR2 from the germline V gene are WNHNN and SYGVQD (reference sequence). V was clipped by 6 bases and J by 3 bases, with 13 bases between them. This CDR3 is CASSKATGTDTQYF. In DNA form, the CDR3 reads TGCGCCAGCAGCAAAGCGACGGGTACAGATACGCAGTATTTT.

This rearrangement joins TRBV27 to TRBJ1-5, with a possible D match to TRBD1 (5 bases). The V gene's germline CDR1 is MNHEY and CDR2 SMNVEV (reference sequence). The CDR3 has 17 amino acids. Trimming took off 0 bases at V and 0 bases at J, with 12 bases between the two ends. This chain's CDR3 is CASSLSQQGYSNQPQHF. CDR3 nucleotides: TGTGCCAGCAGTTTATCGCAGCAGGGCTATAGCAATCAGCCCCAGCATTTT.

CDR3 in DNA: TGTGCCAGCAGCTTAATGGGAGATTTTAACTATGGCTACACCTTC. It specifies CASSLMGDFNYGYTF. V gene TRBV7-2 combines with J gene TRBJ1-2; D is uncertain. The CDR3 runs 15 residues. Trimming took 2 bases from V and 1 from J, leaving 11 bases between them. CDR1 and CDR2 from the germline V gene are SGHTA and FQGNSA.

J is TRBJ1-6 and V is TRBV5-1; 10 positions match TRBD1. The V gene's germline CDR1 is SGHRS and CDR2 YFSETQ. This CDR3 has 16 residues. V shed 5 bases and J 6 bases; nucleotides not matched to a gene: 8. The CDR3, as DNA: TGCGCCAGCAGACCTGGGACAGGGGCCGCTAATTCACCCCTCCACTTT. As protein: CASRPGTGAANSPLHF.

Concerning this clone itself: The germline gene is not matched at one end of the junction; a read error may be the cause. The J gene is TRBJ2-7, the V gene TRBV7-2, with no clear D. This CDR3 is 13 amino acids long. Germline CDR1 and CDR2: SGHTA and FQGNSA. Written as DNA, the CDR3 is TGTGCCAGCAGTTTCGACACAAGTACGAGCAGTTTCTTC. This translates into CASSFDTSTSSFF.